Listed here are 23 T cell receptor beta chains from one sample, sequenced in a study of glioma-infiltrating T cells. Using RNA template, CDR3s of TCR alpha and beta were amplified with iRepertoire arm-PCR. MiXCR, run by TCRdb on the multiplex PCR reads, gives a single entry per CDR3 protein. The table records some 110,000 distinct CDR3 sequences, about 23% of them present only once. Sequencing input: glioma tissue, nonneoplastic brain tissue, or PBMCs (not recorded which). The receptors derive from a human donor with low-grade glioma or glioblastoma, undergoing nonglioma brain surgery, or in good health (not recorded which).

To note about this clonotype: This may arise from a read error, as a much more abundant clone is one base away. V is TRBV11-2 and J is TRBJ1-1, with 7 bases that match TRBD1. CDR1 is SGHAT, CDR2 FQNNGV, per germline. CDR3 length equals 12 residues. As DNA, the CDR3 is TGTGACAGCAGCTTTCAGGGGGCTGAAGCTTTCTTT. Translation: CDSSFQGAEAFF.

This clonotype was counted at least ten times. The chain couples TRBV4-2 to TRBJ2-2; 16 bases are a match to TRBD2. Germline trimming cut 0 bases from V and 6 bases from J; bases unmatched to any gene: 1. From germline, CDR1 is LGHNA and CDR2 YNFKEQ. The CDR3 is 17 residues long. The CDR3 nucleotides are TGTGCCAGCAGCCAAGACGGGACTAGCGGGAGGGCCGGGGAGCTGTTTTTT. Translation: CASSQDGTSGRAGELFF.

In regard to this clonotype: This may arise from a read error, as a much more abundant clone is one base away. The V and J genes are TRBV12-3 or TRBV12-4 and TRBJ1-1; TRBD1 matches 9 bases. The CDR3 is 14 residues long. Germline trimming cut 7 bases from V and 8 bases from J; bases unmatched to any gene: 11. The CDR3 coding sequence is TGTGCCAGCATCGCCGGACAGGGGCGATTAGAAGCTTTCTTT. Translating gives CASIAGQGRLEAFF.

Comment on this clonotype: This may stem from a read error, because a much larger clone lies one nucleotide away. The chain joins TRBV7-6 to TRBJ2-5; no firm D call. Germline lookup yields CDR1 SGHVS and CDR2 FNYEAQ. The CDR3 totals 13 residues. As DNA, the CDR3 is TGTGCCGGCAGCTTGACCCTGGCAGAGACCCAGTACTTC. This codes for CAGSLTLAETQYF. Supplemented by reference TRBV7-6 and TRBJ2-5, the full variable domain reads GAGVSQSPRYKVTKRGQDVALRCDPISGHVSLYWYRQALGQGPEFLTYFNYEAQQDKSGLPNDRFSAERPEGSISTLTIQRTEQRDSAMYRCAGSLTLAETQYFGPGTRLLVL.

CDR3 nucleotide sequence: TGTGCCAGCAGTTGGGGGACAATGTCTTCGCCCCAGCATTTT. This codes for CASSWGTMSSPQHF. V and J are TRBV12-3 or TRBV12-4 and TRBJ1-5; tentatively, D is TRBD1 (6 bases). The V gene lost 4 bases and the J gene lost 9 bases, with 16 bases spanning the gap. The CDR3 is 14 residues long.

This clonotype was detected only once. A much larger clone lies a single base off, so this may be a read error. The V and J genes are TRBV19 and TRBJ1-5, with D unclear. The CDR3 covers 15 residues. CDR1 is LNHDA and CDR2 is SQIVND in the germline V gene (reference sequence). Trimming removed 0 bases from V and 3 bases from J, with 9 bases in between. The CDR3 protein is CASSIDGLTNQPQHF. The CDR3 nucleotides read TGTGCCAGTAGTATAGATGGGCTCACCAATCAGCCCCAGCATTTT.

This clonotype was counted ten times or more. This may arise from a read error, as a much more abundant clone is one base away. The V gene is TRBV15, the J gene TRBJ2-1, with TRBD2 matching 9 bases. Germline V gene data show CDR1 as LNHNV and CDR2 as YYDKDF (reference sequence). The CDR3 loop spans 14 amino acids. Losses at the gene ends were 3 bases for V and 6 bases for J; bases not matched to a gene: 3. The CDR3 DNA reads as TGTGCCACCAGCAGTAGCGGGAGCTGCAATGAGCAGTTCTTC. Amino acids: CATSSSGSCNEQFF.

In its sample, this clonotype was seen many times. The rearrangement uses TRBV4-1 and TRBJ2-7; 8 bases map to TRBD1. Germline trimming cut 4 bases from V and 6 bases from J; bases unmatched to any gene: 11. The CDR3 has 15 amino acids. Germline values: CDR1 MGHRA, CDR2 YSYEKL. The CDR3 sequence is CASSRVPGTGGEQYF. The CDR3 DNA reads as TGCGCCAGCAGCCGAGTTCCCGGGACAGGCGGCGAGCAGTACTTC.

About this clonotype itself: This may be a read error: a much more frequent sequence differs by one nucleotide. J is TRBJ2-2 and V is TRBV7-9, with D tentatively TRBD2 (6 bases). The CDR3 has 16 amino acids. V lost 6 bases and J 5 bases, leaving 19 bases between the germline ends. Germline V gene sequence: CDR1 SEHNR, CDR2 FQNEAQ (reference sequence). The CDR3 reads CASRPPTWDSTGELFF. The CDR3 coding sequence is TGTGCCAGCAGACCACCGACCTGGGACTCTACCGGGGAGCTGTTTTTT.

This clonotype was observed at least ten times. The chain combines TRBV7-9 with TRBJ1-1, with D perhaps matching TRBD1 (5 bases). The CDR3 has 13 amino acids. Per germline, CDR1 SEHNR and CDR2 FQNEAQ (reference sequence). Trimming left V 2 bases short and J 3 bases short, with 7 bases between. The CDR3 coding sequence is TGTGCCAGCAGCTTATTAGGGGACACTGAAGCTTTCTTT. Translation: CASSLLGDTEAFF.

This clonotype was detected a few times. The chain recombines TRBV4-3 with TRBJ2-7; D possibly uses TRBD1 or TRBD2 (5 bases each). V was clipped by 1 base and J by 0 bases, with 10 bases between them. From germline, CDR1 is LGHNA and CDR2 YSLEER. This CDR3 is 15 amino acids long. The CDR3 DNA sequence: TGCGCCAGCAGCCAAGGATGGGGGAACTCCTACGAGCAGTACTTC. Translating gives CASSQGWGNSYEQYF.

Many counts were recorded for this clonotype. V and J are TRBV5-4 and TRBJ2-1, with D unresolved. Germline CDR1 SGHNT, CDR2 YYREEE (reference sequence). The CDR3 contains 14 residues. V shed 0 bases and J shed 6 bases, with 10 bases lying between them. The CDR3 DNA reads TGTGCCAGCAGCTTGGGGGTTACCGTCAATGAGCAGTTCTTC. Translation: CASSLGVTVNEQFF.

This clonotype has a count of ten or more. The genes are TRBV28 and TRBJ2-1; 9 bases map to TRBD2. The CDR3 is 17 residues long. Losses at the gene ends were 2 bases for V and 12 bases for J; bases not matched to a gene: 17. Looked up from germline, CDR1 is MDHEN and CDR2 is SYDVKM. CDR3 in DNA: TGTGCCAGCAGTTTACTGTCGCCTAGCGGGGACGTTGGTTGGCAGTTCTTC. Protein: CASSLLSPSGDVGWQFF.

Details on this clonotype: A much larger clone is a single base away; this may be a read error. The chain is built from TRBV7-9 and TRBJ2-7; 7 bases are a match to TRBD2. Germline V gene lookup returns CDR1 SEHNR and CDR2 FQNEAQ (reference sequence). J was trimmed by 5 bases and V by 0 bases; bases with no gene match: 7. This CDR3 spans 15 amino acids. The CDR3 DNA follows: TGTGCCAGCAGCTTAGCCCGGCGGGAGTTGGACGAGCAGTACTTC. Amino acid sequence: CASSLARRELDEQYF.

There are many counts of this clonotype. The chain uses TRBV4-1 and TRBJ2-7; 7 positions match TRBD2. This CDR3 comprises 16 residues. Germline values: CDR1 MGHRA, CDR2 YSYEKL. Trimming cost V 4 bases and J 3 bases; bases outside gene matches: 12. CDR3 residues: CASSPERASGNYEQYF. In DNA, the CDR3 is TGCGCCAGCAGCCCAGAAAGGGCAAGCGGGAACTACGAGCAGTACTTC.

This clonotype was observed at least ten times. The genes are TRBV6-1 and TRBJ2-1; TRBD1 aligns across 10 bases. Germline V gene sequence: CDR1 MNHNS, CDR2 SASEGT. The CDR3 is 14 residues long. With 4 bases clipped from V and 4 bases from J, the junction kept 1 base outside the gene matches. The CDR3 DNA reads as TGTGCCAGCAGTGGACAGGGGGCGTACAATGAGCAGTTCTTC. Its translation: CASSGQGAYNEQFF.

This clonotype was seen repeatedly, ten times or more. This chain uses TRBV2 with TRBJ2-7; TRBD1 agrees at 9 bases. This CDR3 has 15 amino acids. Germline V gene lookup returns CDR1 SNHLY and CDR2 FYNNEI. J was trimmed by 1 base and V by 7 bases; bases with no gene match: 8. The CDR3 sequence is CASNKPGQGSYEQYF. In DNA, the CDR3 is TGTGCCAGCAACAAACCGGGACAGGGATCCTACGAGCAGTACTTC.

The count of this clonotype is one. This may stem from a read error, because a much larger clone lies one nucleotide away. In DNA form, the CDR3 reads TGTGCCAGCAGCTTTTGGGATAGAAACAATGGGCAGTTCTTC. Encoded protein: CASSFWDRNNGQFF. The V gene is TRBV11-2, the J gene TRBJ2-1; the D is unclear. CDR3 length: 14 residues. Germline-derived CDR1 and CDR2 are SGHAT and FQNNGV.

By sample share, this clonotype is medium-sized. V gene TRBV7-2 combines with J gene TRBJ1-3; no firm D call. Germline CDR1 is SGHTA and CDR2 is FQGNSA. CDR3 size: 14 residues. V gave up 5 bases and J gave up 0 bases, with 8 bases separating them. CDR3 sequence (DNA): TGTGCCAGCAGCATCAACTACTCTGGAAACACCATATATTTT. It translates to CASSINYSGNTIYF.

With respect to this clonotype: A read error may be the cause here, since a much bigger clone is one base away. This chain uses TRBV27 with TRBJ2-7; D is perhaps TRBD2 (6 bases). The CDR3 length is 16 residues. Germline-derived CDR1 and CDR2 are MNHEY and SMNVEV (reference sequence). Here the CDR3 reads CASSTWTGRDSYQQYF. The CDR3 DNA sequence: TGTGCCAGCAGTACTTGGACGGGGCGGGACTCCTACCAGCAGTACTTC.

With respect to this clonotype: A single base separates this from a much larger clone, so it may be a read error. V is TRBV6-1 and J is TRBJ2-7; TRBD1 might be the D (5 bases). The CDR3 spans 13 residues. CDR1 and CDR2 from the germline V gene are MNHNS and SASEGT. The CDR3 nucleotides are TGTGCCAGCAGTGAATCGTGGGGCTACGAGCAGTGCTTC. This sequence encodes CASSESWGYEQCF.

This clonotype was recorded at least ten times. The chain recombines TRBV20-1 with TRBJ1-2; D call uncertain. Trimming removed 4 bases at V and 4 bases at J, with 16 bases between. The CDR3 has 14 amino acids. Germline V gives CDR1 DFQATT, CDR2 SNEGSKA (reference sequence). CDR3 in amino acids: CSATTPGVLYGYTF. CDR3 sequence (DNA): TGCAGTGCTACCACCCCGGGAGTTCTCTATGGCTACACCTTC.

This clonotype came up many times. The chain recombines TRBV2 with TRBJ2-7, with TRBD2 as a possible D gene (6 bases). From germline, CDR1 is SNHLY and CDR2 FYNNEI. V was pared by 6 bases and J by 3 bases, with 12 bases between. This CDR3 is built from 13 residues. CDR3 sequence reads: CASSRDSLYEQYF. DNA for the CDR3: TGTGCCAGCAGCCGGGACTCCCTCTACGAGCAGTACTTC. The full variable domain, completed using reference TRBV2 and TRBJ2-7, is EPEVTQTPSHQVTQMGQEVILRCVPISNHLYFYWYRQILGQKVEFLVSFYNNEISEKSEIFDDQFSVERPDGSNFTLKIRSTKLEDSAMYFCASSRDSLYEQYFGPGTRLTVT.